This TCR beta chain was profiled in a study of CXCR3-negative and CXCR3-positive naive CD8 T cells. Each TRB cDNA library was prepared by 5' RACE (with UMI labels). Reprocessing the 5' RACE reads, TCRdb reports a single entry for every CDR3 protein and omits DNA. The sample spans about 140,000 distinct CDR3 sequences; the ten largest clones claim 0.41%. Study findings and constraints: The naive subsets expressed comparable surface CD5, and the authors inferred TCR strength from TRB CDR3 properties. A higher hydrophobicity marked the TRB CDR3s of CXCR3-positive naive cells versus CXCR3-negative naive cells.

Concerning this clonotype itself: Its antigen is unidentified.

CD45RO-CCR7+CD27+CD95- expression identified naive CD8+ T cells. CDR1 is SQVTM and CDR2 is ANQGSEA in the germline V gene. The length of the CDR3 is 12 residues. This receptor was obtained from a human donor in good health. Some clones in this sample may be carry-over from other donors' samples. The sample taken for sequencing was naive CXCR3+ CD8+ T cells from blood. Subset here: CD45RO-CCR7+CD27+CD95- naive CD8+ T cells expressing CXCR3 (TNR3+). The V and J genes are TRBV29-1 and TRBJ2-4. CDR3 residues: CSVDEGVNIQYF.